This T cell receptor beta chain emerged from a study of early T cells in non-severe SARS-CoV-2 infection. Study information: Bulk RNA isolated from unsorted whole blood underwent sequencing; chains were not paired.

Study-level points and caveats: Matching with VDJdb favored anti-spike CD8 responses (missing private and CD4 specificities).

Details on this clonotype: Its matching antigen is unknown.

Each cDNA molecule carried a unique molecular identifier. TCRdb analysed the 5' RACE reads with MiXCR anew, one entry per CDR3 protein. The sample has about 34,000 distinct CDR3 sequences, less than 8% seen once. The sequenced material came from whole blood. The TCR comes from an adult who was a healthcare worker with PCR-confirmed SARS-CoV-2 infection or an uninfected control (not recorded which).

The CDR3 bases are TGTGCCAGCAGCGTAGAGGCCTTGGGAGCTGCAGAGACCCAGTACTTC. Translating gives CASSVEALGAAETQYF. V usage is TRBV9 and J usage is TRBJ2-5; D might be TRBD2 (5 bases). Deletions cut 0 bases from V and 4 bases from J, with 16 bases between. This CDR3 is 16 amino acids long. Germline CDR1 is SGDLS and CDR2 is YYNGEE.